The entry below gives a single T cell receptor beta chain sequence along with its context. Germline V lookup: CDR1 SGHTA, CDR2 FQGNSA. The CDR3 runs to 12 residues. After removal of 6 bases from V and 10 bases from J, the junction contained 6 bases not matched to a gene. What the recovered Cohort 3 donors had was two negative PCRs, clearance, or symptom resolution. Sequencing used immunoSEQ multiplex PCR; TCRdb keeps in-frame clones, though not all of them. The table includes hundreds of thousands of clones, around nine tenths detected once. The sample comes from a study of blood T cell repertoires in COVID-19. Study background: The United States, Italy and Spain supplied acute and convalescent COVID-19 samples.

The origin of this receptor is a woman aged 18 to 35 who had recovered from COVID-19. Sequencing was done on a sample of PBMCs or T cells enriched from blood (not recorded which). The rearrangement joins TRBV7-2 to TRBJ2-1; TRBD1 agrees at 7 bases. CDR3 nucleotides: TGTGCCAGCAGTTACAGGGGTGGAGAGCAGTTCTTC. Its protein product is CASSYRGGEQFF.